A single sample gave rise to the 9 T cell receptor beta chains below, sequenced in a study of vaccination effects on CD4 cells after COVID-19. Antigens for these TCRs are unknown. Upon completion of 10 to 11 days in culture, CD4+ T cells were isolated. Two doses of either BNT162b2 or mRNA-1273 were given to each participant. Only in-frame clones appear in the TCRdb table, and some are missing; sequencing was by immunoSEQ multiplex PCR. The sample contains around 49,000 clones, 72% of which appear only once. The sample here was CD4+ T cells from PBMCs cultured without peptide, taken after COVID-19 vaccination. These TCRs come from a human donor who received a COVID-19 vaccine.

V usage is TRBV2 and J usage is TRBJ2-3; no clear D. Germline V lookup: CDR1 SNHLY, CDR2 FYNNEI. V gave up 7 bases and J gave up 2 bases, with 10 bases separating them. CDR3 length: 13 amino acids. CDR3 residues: CASTTEYTDTQYF. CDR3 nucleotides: TGTGCCAGCACAACAGAGTACACAGATACGCAGTATTTT.

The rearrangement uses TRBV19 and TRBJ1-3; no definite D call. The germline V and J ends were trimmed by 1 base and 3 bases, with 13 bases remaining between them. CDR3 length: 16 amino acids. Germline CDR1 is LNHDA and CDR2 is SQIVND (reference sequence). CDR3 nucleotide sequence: TGTGCCAGTAGTATAGCTGCAGGAGACGGTGGAAACACCATATATTTT. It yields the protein CASSIAAGDGGNTIYF. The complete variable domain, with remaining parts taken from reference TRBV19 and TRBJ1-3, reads DGGITQSPKYLFRKEGQNVTLSCEQNLNHDAMYWYRQDPGQGLRLIYYSQIVNDFQKGDIAEGYSVSREKKESFPLTVTSAQKNPTAFYLCASSIAAGDGGNTIYFGEGSWLTVV.

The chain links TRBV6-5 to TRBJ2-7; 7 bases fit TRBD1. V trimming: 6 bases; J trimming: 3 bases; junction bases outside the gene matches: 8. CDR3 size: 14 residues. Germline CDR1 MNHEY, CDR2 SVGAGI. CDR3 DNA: TGTGCCAGCAGCACCCGGGACAGCGTCTACGAGCAGTACTTC. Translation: CASSTRDSVYEQYF.

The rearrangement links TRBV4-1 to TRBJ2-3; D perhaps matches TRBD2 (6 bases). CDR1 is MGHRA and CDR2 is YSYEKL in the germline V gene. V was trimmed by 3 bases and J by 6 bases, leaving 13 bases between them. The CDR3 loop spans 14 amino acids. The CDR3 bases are TGCGCCAGCAGCCAGAGGACTATTTTGGATACGCAGTATTTT. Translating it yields CASSQRTILDTQYF.

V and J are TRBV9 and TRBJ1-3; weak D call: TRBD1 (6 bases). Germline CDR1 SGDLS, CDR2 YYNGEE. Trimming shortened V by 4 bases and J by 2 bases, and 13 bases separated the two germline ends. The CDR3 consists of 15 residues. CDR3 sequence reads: CASSPRGAAGNTIYF. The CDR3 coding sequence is TGTGCCAGCAGCCCTAGGGGGGCGGCTGGAAACACCATATATTTT.

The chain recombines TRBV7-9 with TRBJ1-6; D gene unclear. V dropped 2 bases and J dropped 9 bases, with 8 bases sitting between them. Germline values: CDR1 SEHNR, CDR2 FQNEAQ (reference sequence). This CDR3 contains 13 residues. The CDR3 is CASSLSGSSPLHF. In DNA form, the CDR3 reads TGTGCCAGCAGCTTAAGTGGGAGTTCACCCCTCCACTTT.

CDR3 bases: TGTGCCAGTGGACTAGGGAGGAACGAAGAGCAGTTCTTC. Translating it yields CASGLGRNEEQFF. The chain is built from TRBV19 and TRBJ2-1; TRBD2 agrees at 7 bases. V was pared by 8 bases and J by 10 bases, with 11 bases of the junction left unmatched. The CDR3 is 13 amino acids. In germline, CDR1 is LNHDA, CDR2 SQIVND (reference sequence). The full variable domain, its missing parts supplied by reference TRBV19 and TRBJ2-1, is DGGITQSPKYLFRKEGQNVTLSCEQNLNHDAMYWYRQDPGQGLRLIYYSQIVNDFQKGDIAEGYSVSREKKESFPLTVTSAQKNPTAFYLCASGLGRNEEQFFGPGTRLTVL.

The CDR3 region has the DNA TGTGCCAGCGGCAGGGGCAGGGATTCCGGGGAGCTGTTTTTT. Protein sequence: CASGRGRDSGELFF. The V call is TRBV11-3, the J call TRBJ2-2; D perhaps matches TRBD1 (6 bases). Germline V gene sequence: CDR1 SGHNT, CDR2 YENEEA. The V and J ends lost 8 bases and 6 bases respectively, with 16 bases between them. The length of the CDR3 is 14 residues.

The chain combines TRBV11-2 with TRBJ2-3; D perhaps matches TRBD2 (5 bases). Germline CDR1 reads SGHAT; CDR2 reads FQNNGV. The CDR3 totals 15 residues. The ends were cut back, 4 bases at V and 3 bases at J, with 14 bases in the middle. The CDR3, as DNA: TGTGCCAGCAGCTCGTTCCAGCGGTGGACAGATACGCAGTATTTT. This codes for CASSSFQRWTDTQYF.